These T cell receptor beta chains were read from a single sample in a study of shared clonotypes between healthy human individuals. TCRdb's table, derived via immunoSEQ multiplex PCR, lists solely in-frame clones and lacks some. The sample carries around 2,100,000 clones, about 95% recorded once. Sequenced sample: naive CD8+ T cells sorted from blood. These receptors all stem from a man between 18 and 35 years old in good health. The CDR3 runs from the conserved cysteine through the conserved F or W. The D gene is left open where the match is weak. Some rows have no size entry. The others give once, few or many, or a class for an expanded clone.

j_call: TRBJ2-7
clone_size: .
d_call: TRBD2
v_call: TRBV5-1
cdr3_nt: TGCGCCAGCAGCCTTAGCGGGGCCAGCTCCTACGAGCAGTACTTC
cdr3_aa: CASSLSGASSYEQYF

j_call: TRBJ2-5
clone_size: .
d_call: .
v_call: TRBV29-1
cdr3_nt: TGCAGCGTTGAGTCTAGCGAGTCAGAGACCCAGTACTTC
cdr3_aa: CSVESSESETQYF

j_call: TRBJ1-1
clone_size: few
d_call: .
v_call: TRBV10-1
cdr3_nt: TGCGCCAGCAGTGACGGCGGACTTTACACTGAAGCTTTCTTT
cdr3_aa: CASSDGGLYTEAFF

j_call: TRBJ1-2
clone_size: .
d_call: TRBD1
v_call: TRBV14
cdr3_nt: TGTGCCAGCAGCCAAGCGACAGGGTTCGGCGGCTACACCTTC
cdr3_aa: CASSQATGFGGYTF

j_call: TRBJ1-1
clone_size: .
d_call: .
v_call: TRBV7-9
cdr3_nt: TGTGCCAGCAGCCCAAAGACAGATGACTGGGCTTTCTTT
cdr3_aa: CASSPKTDDWAFF

j_call: TRBJ1-1
clone_size: .
d_call: TRBD1
v_call: TRBV28
cdr3_nt: TGTGCCAGCAGCCTACAGGGGACCCATACCTCGAACACTGAAGCTTTCTTT
cdr3_aa: CASSLQGTHTSNTEAFF

j_call: TRBJ2-7
clone_size: .
d_call: .
v_call: TRBV30
cdr3_nt: TGTGCCTGGAGTAGGGGTTTTGGGGAGCAGTACTTC
cdr3_aa: CAWSRGFGEQYF

j_call: TRBJ2-1
clone_size: .
d_call: TRBD2
v_call: TRBV6-1
cdr3_nt: TGTGCCAGCAGTGAAGAAGTAGCGGGGCCCCCGGTCAAGCAGTTCTTC
cdr3_aa: CASSEEVAGPPVKQFF

j_call: TRBJ2-1
clone_size: .
d_call: TRBD2
v_call: TRBV27
cdr3_nt: TGTGCCAGCAGTTTATCCCGCGGGGGGGCCATGTACAATGAGCAGTTCTTC
cdr3_aa: CASSLSRGGAMYNEQFF

j_call: TRBJ2-6
clone_size: .
d_call: TRBD2
v_call: TRBV7-9
cdr3_nt: TGTGCCTCTCCGCCGCGGGGGGTGAGGTCTGGGGCCAACGTCCTGACTTTC
cdr3_aa: CASPPRGVRSGANVLTF

j_call: TRBJ2-3
clone_size: .
d_call: .
v_call: TRBV19
cdr3_nt: TGTGCCAGTAGTATGGGGGCATTCACAGATACGCAGTATTTT
cdr3_aa: CASSMGAFTDTQYF

j_call: TRBJ2-7
clone_size: .
d_call: .
v_call: TRBV10-2
cdr3_nt: TGCGCCAGCAGTGAATCAGGCTACGAGCAGTACTTC
cdr3_aa: CASSESGYEQYF

j_call: TRBJ1-3
clone_size: .
d_call: .
v_call: TRBV6-5
cdr3_nt: TGTGCCAGCAGTTCGGACGCTGGAAACACCATATATTTT
cdr3_aa: CASSSDAGNTIYF

j_call: TRBJ2-7
clone_size: once
d_call: .
v_call: TRBV6-1
cdr3_nt: TGTGCCAGCGGCCTAGAAAGGTACGAGCAGTACTTC
cdr3_aa: CASGLERYEQYF

j_call: TRBJ2-7
clone_size: .
d_call: .
v_call: TRBV27
cdr3_nt: TGTGCCAGCGCAAGGGGGGCCCTCCCCAACGAGCAGTACTTC
cdr3_aa: CASARGALPNEQYF

j_call: TRBJ2-7
clone_size: .
d_call: .
v_call: TRBV7-6
cdr3_nt: TGTGCCAGCAGCTTAGCGTTGGGGGGTTTATACGAGCAGTACTTC
cdr3_aa: CASSLALGGLYEQYF

j_call: TRBJ2-5
clone_size: .
d_call: .
v_call: TRBV11-2
cdr3_nt: TGTGCCAGCAGCTTAGTTGGTGGAGGGGAGACCCAGTACTTC
cdr3_aa: CASSLVGGGETQYF

j_call: TRBJ2-5
clone_size: .
d_call: .
v_call: TRBV27
cdr3_nt: TGTGCCAGCAGCTACGGTCCGTTAGGGGAGACCCAGTACTTC
cdr3_aa: CASSYGPLGETQYF

j_call: TRBJ2-7
clone_size: .
d_call: .
v_call: TRBV13
cdr3_nt: TGTGCCAGCAGCTTAGAGGGCGGCGGGGAGCAGTACTTC
cdr3_aa: CASSLEGGGEQYF